One sample yielded the 15 T cell receptor beta chains listed below, sequenced in a study of cytomegalovirus exposure and HLA in healthy donors. Use of 60 Vbeta and 13 Jbeta primers characterized the PCR. The repertoire was sequenced with immunoSEQ multiplex PCR; TCRdb's copy has only in-frame clones and lacks some. The sample has around 67,000 clones; 55% to 80% are singletons. Sample: PBMCs. Source of these receptors: a woman in her forties or fifties in good health and CMV-seronegative.

This clone was picked up a small number of times. This chain uses TRBV19 with TRBJ2-6; 7 nucleotides agree with TRBD2. CDR1 LNHDA and CDR2 SQIVND come from the germline V gene (reference sequence). The CDR3 loop spans 17 amino acids. V was clipped by 8 bases and J by 4 bases; unmatched bases: 14. CDR3 sequence reads: CASCLIGGGRGANVLTF. The CDR3 DNA reads as TGTGCCAGTTGTTTGATTGGCGGGGGACGGGGGGCCAACGTCCTGACTTTC.

V usage is TRBV5-1 and J usage is TRBJ2-7; 10 bases match TRBD2. The CDR3 contains 15 residues. The J segment lost 4 bases and the V segment lost 0 bases, leaving 4 bases of the junction unmatched. Germline V lookup: CDR1 SGHRS, CDR2 YFSETQ. The CDR3 bases are TGCGCCAGCAGCTTGGTTGCTAGCGGGAGTTACGAGCAGTACTTC. Amino acids: CASSLVASGSYEQYF.

This clone was counted between two and nine times. V usage is TRBV6-5 and J usage is TRBJ2-7; TRBD1 is a possible D gene (6 bases). The CDR3 runs 15 residues. V dropped 6 bases and J dropped 6 bases, with 21 bases sitting between them. Germline lookup yields CDR1 MNHEY and CDR2 SVGAGI. As DNA, the CDR3 is TGTGCCAGCAGAATACAGGGATCTGTCTGGGGCGAGCAGTACTTC. This gives the protein CASRIQGSVWGEQYF.

This clone is classed as medium-sized. The CDR3 reads CASSEQGIPYEQYF. In DNA, the CDR3 is TGTGCCAGCAGCGAACAGGGGATTCCCTACGAGCAGTACTTC. The V call is TRBV9, the J call TRBJ2-7; 7 bases match TRBD1. V trimming: 3 bases; J trimming: 2 bases; junction bases outside the gene matches: 5. Germline V lookup: CDR1 SGDLS, CDR2 YYNGEE. The CDR3 has 14 amino acids.

The chain is built from TRBV19 and TRBJ2-4; TRBD1 matches at 9 bases. The germline V gene has CDR1 LNHDA and CDR2 SQIVND (reference sequence). The length of the CDR3 is 16 residues. With 6 bases clipped from V and 3 bases from J, the junction kept 9 bases outside the gene matches. DNA for the CDR3: TGTGCCAGTAGACAGGGGGCAATTGTCGGCAAAAACATTCAGTACTTC. The encoded protein is CASRQGAIVGKNIQYF.

J is TRBJ1-2 and V is TRBV21-1. TRBV21-1 is a documented pseudogene. The CDR3 covers 14 residues. As DNA, the CDR3 is TGTGCCAGCAGTAATGGGAGGCCTAACTATGGCTACACCTTC. Translated: CASSNGRPNYGYTF.

V gene TRBV7-2 combines with J gene TRBJ1-3, with 8 positions matching TRBD1. The length of the CDR3 is 15 residues. J was trimmed by 4 bases and V by 5 bases; bases with no gene match: 7. Germline CDR1 is SGHTA and CDR2 is FQGNSA. The CDR3 region is CASSRTGYGGNTIYF. The CDR3 nucleotides read TGTGCCAGCAGCCGGACAGGGTACGGGGGAAACACCATATATTTT.

J is TRBJ2-7 and V is TRBV27; 15 nucleotides agree with TRBD2. Looked up from germline, CDR1 is MNHEY and CDR2 is SMNVEV (reference sequence). CDR3 length: 16 residues. Germline trimming cut 5 bases from V and 3 bases from J; bases unmatched to any gene: 5. For the CDR3, the DNA is TGTGCCAGCAGTCCGGGACTAGCGGGAGGCAACTACGAGCAGTACTTC. Its translation is CASSPGLAGGNYEQYF.

V and J are TRBV2 and TRBJ1-2, with 7 bases lining up with TRBD1. There are 14 residues in the CDR3. The V gene end was trimmed by 2 bases and the J gene end by 8 bases; junction bases not matched to a gene: 8. The germline gives CDR1 SNHLY, CDR2 FYNNEI. DNA for the CDR3: TGTGCCAGCAGTGAAACAAGGACAGGAGTGGGCTACACCTTC. Its protein is CASSETRTGVGYTF.

Only a few counts were recorded for this clone. The chain links TRBV7-9 to TRBJ2-4; the match to TRBD2 covers 8 bases. The CDR3 is made up of 13 amino acids. V lost 7 bases and J lost 7; bases outside the gene matches: 6. Germline CDR1 is SEHNR and CDR2 is FQNEAQ (reference sequence). CDR3 residues: CASTPGGRNIQYF. The CDR3 nucleotides read TGTGCCAGCACCCCTGGCGGGAGGAACATTCAGTACTTC.

This clone has more than one count but fewer than ten. This chain joins TRBV28 and TRBJ2-7, with 7 bases lining up with TRBD1. Germline V gene data show CDR1 as MDHEN and CDR2 as SYDVKM. After removal of 4 bases from V and 0 bases from J, the junction contained 9 bases not matched to a gene. This CDR3 has 16 residues. CDR3 protein: CASSSPGTVSSYEQYF. CDR3 DNA: TGTGCCAGCAGTTCCCCAGGGACAGTGAGCTCCTACGAGCAGTACTTC.

The CDR3 protein is CSVQSRVADTQYF. CDR3 coding DNA: TGCAGCGTCCAATCCAGGGTGGCAGATACGCAGTATTTT. V is TRBV29-1 and J is TRBJ2-3, with a weak D call TRBD1 (5 bases). Deletions cut 6 bases from V and 4 bases from J, with 14 bases between. The CDR3 is 13 amino acids. CDR1 and CDR2 from the germline V gene are SQVTM and ANQGSEA.

The chain uses TRBV19 and TRBJ1-5, with TRBD1 matching 7 bases. In germline, CDR1 is LNHDA, CDR2 SQIVND (reference sequence). The CDR3 sequence is 13 residues long. V dropped 8 bases and J dropped 3; count of bases not matched to a gene: 4. CDR3 nucleotide sequence: TGTGCCAGTTCGGGACAGATCAATCAGCCCCAGCATTTT. Protein: CASSGQINQPQHF.

The gene calls are TRBV5-6 and TRBJ2-7, with 14 nucleotides matching TRBD2. CDR1 and CDR2 from the germline V gene are SGHDT and YYEEEE. The J segment lost 4 bases and the V segment lost 4 bases, leaving 10 bases of the junction unmatched. The CDR3 sequence is 17 residues long. CDR3 in amino acids: CASSLLGLAGARYEQYF. The CDR3 nucleotides read TGTGCCAGCAGCCTTCTGGGACTAGCGGGAGCTAGATACGAGCAGTACTTC. Full variable domain (remainder filled in from reference TRBV5-6 and TRBJ2-7): DAGVTQSPTHLIKTRGQQVTLRCSPKSGHDTVSWYQQALGQGPQFIFQYYEEEERQRGNFPDRFSGHQFPNYSSELNVNALLLGDSALYLCASSLLGLAGARYEQYFGPGTRLTVT.

The chain couples TRBV7-3 to TRBJ2-2; D uncertain. Germline CDR1 reads SGHTA; CDR2 reads FQGTGA. This CDR3 is built from 14 residues. Trimming removed 3 bases from V and 3 bases from J, with 8 bases in between. The DNA for the CDR3 is TGTGCCAGCAGCTTGTTGTCTCACACCGGGGAGCTGTTTTTT. This codes for CASSLLSHTGELFF.